These 32 T cell receptor beta chains came from one sample sequenced in a study of preoperative IRX-2 immunotherapy in early breast cancer. Measured with immunoSEQ multiplex PCR; TCRdb has only the in-frame clones, and not every one. The sample lists about 98,000 clones, roughly 88% seen once, with under 2.5% in the top ten. Treatment here: preoperative locoregional IRX-2 cytokine immunotherapy. This specimen consisted of tumor tissue, obtained after IRX-2 immunotherapy. Receptors originate from a human donor with breast cancer.

The chain combines TRBV18 with TRBJ2-6; 8 nucleotides agree with TRBD1. This CDR3 is 18 amino acids long. With 3 bases clipped from V and 0 bases from J, the junction kept 7 bases outside the gene matches. Looked up from germline, CDR1 is KGHSH and CDR2 is LQKENI. DNA of the CDR3: TGTGCCAGCTCACCGATGACAGGGGAGAACTCTGGGGCCAACGTCCTGACTTTC. The encoded protein is CASSPMTGENSGANVLTF.

The chain has TRBV7-1 and TRBJ1-1; D is possibly TRBD1 (6 bases). TRBV7-1 is assigned to the ORF class and has an uncertain function. Trimming stripped 7 bases from V and 4 bases from J, with 22 bases between. CDR3 length: 16 amino acids. The CDR3 sequence is CASTSSMTGRGTEAFF. The CDR3 DNA reads as TGTGCCAGCACATCATCCATGACAGGCCGGGGCACTGAAGCTTTCTTT.

The rearrangement joins TRBV11-3 to TRBJ2-7, with TRBD2 identical over 8 bases. CDR1 is SGHNT and CDR2 is YENEEA in the germline V gene. The V segment lost 2 bases and the J segment 0 bases; nucleotides outside the gene matches: 3. The CDR3 extends over 15 amino acids. Here the CDR3 reads CASSLQGTSSYEQYF. CDR3 in DNA: TGTGCCAGCAGCTTACAGGGGACTAGCTCCTACGAGCAGTACTTC.

The chain has TRBV10-2 and TRBJ2-7; D remains unclear. The CDR3 contains 14 residues. The ends were cut back, 0 bases at V and 0 bases at J, with 6 bases in the middle. Germline V gene sequence: CDR1 WSHSY, CDR2 SAAADI. CDR3 sequence (DNA): TGCGCCAGCAGTGAGTCTTCCATCTCCTACGAGCAGTACTTC. Translated, it gives CASSESSISYEQYF.

V gene TRBV10-1 combines with J gene TRBJ2-3, with D possibly being TRBD2 (6 bases). The V gene lost 4 bases and the J gene lost 5 bases, with 16 bases spanning the gap. The CDR3 runs 15 residues. Germline V gives CDR1 WNHNN, CDR2 SYGVQD (reference sequence). Here the CDR3 DNA reads TGCGCCAGCAGTGTATCGGGACTGGTGAAAGATACGCAGTATTTT. This translates into CASSVSGLVKDTQYF.

This chain connects TRBV15 to TRBJ1-5; D remains unclear. The CDR3 covers 15 residues. Germline CDR1 LNHNV, CDR2 YYDKDF (reference sequence). Trimming shortened V by 0 bases and J by 0 bases, and 6 bases separated the two germline ends. The CDR3 sequence is CATSREAYSNQPQHF. The CDR3 DNA is TGTGCCACCAGCAGAGAGGCTTATAGCAATCAGCCCCAGCATTTT. Filled out from reference TRBV15 and TRBJ1-5, the complete variable domain reads DAMVIQNPRYQVTQFGKPVTLSCSQTLNHNVMYWYQQKSSQAPKLLFHYYDKDFNNEADTPDNFQSRRPNTSFCFLDIRSPGLGDTAMYLCATSREAYSNQPQHFGDGTRLSIL.

The chain recombines TRBV6-8 with TRBJ2-7; D perhaps matches TRBD1 (5 bases). This CDR3 has 15 residues. Germline CDR1 and CDR2: MNHGY and SAAAGT. The V and J ends lost 0 bases and 6 bases respectively, with 15 bases between them. The CDR3 spells CASSYSITGLSEQYF. CDR3 coding DNA: TGTGCCAGCAGTTACTCGATCACAGGCCTCAGCGAGCAGTACTTC.

The genes are TRBV29-1 and TRBJ1-2; a possible D gene is TRBD1 (5 bases). Deletions cut 6 bases from V and 4 bases from J, with 12 bases between. The germline V gene has CDR1 SQVTM and CDR2 ANQGSEA. The CDR3 runs to 12 residues. As DNA, the CDR3 is TGCAGCGTCCCCGGGACGGTCTATGGCTACACCTTC. Its translation: CSVPGTVYGYTF.

The rearrangement uses TRBV6-8 and TRBJ1-2; D is unclear. Germline values: CDR1 MNHGY, CDR2 SAAAGT. V shed 2 bases and J shed 4 bases, with 11 bases lying between them. This CDR3 has 14 residues. The CDR3 sequence is CASSYARNLYGYTF. CDR3 in DNA: TGTGCCAGCAGTTACGCGCGGAACCTCTATGGCTACACCTTC.

The chain recombines TRBV5-1 with TRBJ1-1; tentative D call: TRBD1 (5 bases). Trimming removed 4 bases from V and 5 bases from J, with 18 bases in between. Germline V gene data show CDR1 as SGHRS and CDR2 as YFSETQ. The CDR3 is 15 residues long. CDR3 bases: TGCGCCAGCAGCCCTCGAGGGGTTCCAGGGACTGAAGCTTTCTTT. Translating gives CASSPRGVPGTEAFF.

The rearrangement links TRBV28 to TRBJ1-2; 10 bases match TRBD1. Trimming cost V 7 bases and J 14 bases; bases outside gene matches: 10. Germline V gene sequence: CDR1 MDHEN, CDR2 SYDVKM. The CDR3 sequence is 12 residues long. The CDR3 is CASTGDRGGETF. The CDR3 nucleotides are TGTGCCAGCACGGGGGACAGGGGTGGCGAAACCTTC.

The V call is TRBV30, the J call TRBJ2-2; unclear D gene. The V gene lost 3 bases and the J gene lost 1 base, with 9 bases spanning the gap. Germline lookup yields CDR1 GTSNPN and CDR2 SVGIG (reference sequence). The CDR3 is made up of 14 amino acids. The CDR3 loop reads CAWRVEWNTGELFF. The CDR3, as DNA: TGTGCCTGGAGAGTAGAGTGGAACACCGGGGAGCTGTTTTTT.

The CDR3 nucleotides read TGTGCCAGCAGGGGATGGACAGGGGAGGAAAAACTGTTTTTT. Its protein is CASRGWTGEEKLFF. The chain employs TRBV27 and TRBJ1-4; 9 bases agree with TRBD1. V dropped 6 bases and J dropped 8; count of bases not matched to a gene: 7. The CDR3 covers 14 residues. The germline gives CDR1 MNHEY, CDR2 SMNVEV (reference sequence).

This chain links TRBV5-1 with TRBJ1-4; D may be TRBD1 (6 bases). The CDR3 is 15 amino acids. Trimming removed 4 bases at V and 0 bases at J, with 10 bases between. Looked up from germline, CDR1 is SGHRS and CDR2 is YFSETQ. The CDR3, as DNA: TGCGCCAGCAGCACACAGGGTGCAACTAATGAAAAACTGTTTTTT. As protein: CASSTQGATNEKLFF.

The chain links TRBV5-1 to TRBJ2-7, with TRBD2 matching 14 bases. The CDR3 runs 17 residues. From germline, CDR1 is SGHRS and CDR2 YFSETQ. Germline trimming cut 3 bases from V and 6 bases from J; bases unmatched to any gene: 11. The CDR3 region is CASSSLLPGLAGVEQYF. CDR3 DNA sequence: TGCGCCAGCAGCTCCCTCCTGCCGGGACTAGCGGGGGTCGAGCAGTACTTC.

V gene TRBV5-1 combines with J gene TRBJ2-2, with D unresolved. The CDR3 length is 14 residues. Germline CDR1 SGHRS, CDR2 YFSETQ. V lost 5 bases and J 2 bases, leaving 10 bases between the germline ends. The CDR3 sequence is CASRGSRNTGELFF. CDR3 bases: TGCGCCAGCAGAGGGTCGCGAAACACCGGGGAGCTGTTTTTT.

The chain links TRBV30 to TRBJ2-2; TRBD1 agrees at 8 bases. This CDR3 has 15 amino acids. Germline V CDR1 and CDR2: GTSNPN, SVGIG (reference sequence). V was clipped by 3 bases and J by 5 bases; unmatched bases: 8. DNA of the CDR3: TGTGCCTGGAGCCTCCAGGACAGGGTTACCGGGGAGCTGTTTTTT. As protein: CAWSLQDRVTGELFF.

V gene TRBV11-3 combines with J gene TRBJ2-5; unclear D gene. The V gene lost 0 bases and the J gene lost 1 base, with 6 bases spanning the gap. This CDR3 is built from 14 residues. Looked up from germline, CDR1 is SGHNT and CDR2 is YENEEA. The CDR3 DNA is TGTGCCAGCAGCTTAGAGATAACCCAAGAGACCCAGTACTTC. Amino acid sequence: CASSLEITQETQYF.

This sequence joins TRBV15 and TRBJ2-1; 12 nucleotides align to TRBD2. The CDR3 length is 16 residues. V trimming: 0 bases; J trimming: 4 bases; junction bases outside the gene matches: 1. The V gene's germline CDR1 is LNHNV and CDR2 YYDKDF (reference sequence). The CDR3 bases are TGTGCCACCAGCAGAGACACTAGCGGGGGGTACAATGAGCAGTTCTTC. It encodes CATSRDTSGGYNEQFF.

This rearrangement joins TRBV11-3 to TRBJ2-5; 10 nucleotides match TRBD2. TRBJ2-7 explains the end of the DNA better; the J call may be wrong. The CDR3 has 15 amino acids. Germline lookup yields CDR1 SGHNT and CDR2 YENEEA. In DNA, the CDR3 is TGTGCCAGCAGTTTTACAGCGGGGGGGCGGGACGAGCAGTACTTC. It translates to CASSFTAGGRDEQYF.

The chain joins TRBV29-1 to TRBJ1-1, with 9 bases aligning to TRBD1. This CDR3 spans 12 amino acids. With V trimmed by 8 bases and J by 5 bases, 6 bases remained unmatched. Germline CDR1 is SQVTM and CDR2 is ANQGSEA. CDR3 bases: TGCAGCCCTACAGGGGGCAAGACTGAAGCTTTCTTT. Protein: CSPTGGKTEAFF.

The CDR3 DNA reads TGTGCCAGCAGCTTGGTAGGGTCTGGGGCCAACGTCCTGACTTTC. Protein: CASSLVGSGANVLTF. The chain recombines TRBV11-3 with TRBJ2-6; D gene uncertain. Germline CDR1 reads SGHNT; CDR2 reads YENEEA. The CDR3 is 15 amino acids. Trimming cost V 3 bases and J 1 base, with 7 bases left between them.

The chain combines TRBV12-5 with TRBJ2-7, with 9 bases fitting TRBD1. This CDR3 has 12 amino acids. Germline V CDR1 and CDR2: LGHNT, FRNRAP. The CDR3 protein is CASRDRVYEQYF. CDR3 bases: TGTGCCAGCCGGGACAGGGTCTACGAGCAGTACTTC.

This chain connects TRBV9 to TRBJ1-4; D possibly corresponds to TRBD1 (6 bases). Germline V gene data show CDR1 as SGDLS and CDR2 as YYNGEE. The CDR3 is 15 amino acids. Between the trimmed V and J ends, which lost 4 bases and 5 bases, there was a span of 15 bases. CDR3 sequence (DNA): TGTGCCAGCAGCCCCGGAGATAGGGGGAATGAAAAACTGTTTTTT. This translates into CASSPGDRGNEKLFF.

This clone was observed once. The CDR3 nucleotides are TGTGCCTGCCGGCTCTATAATGAAAAACTGTTTTTT. Translated, it gives CACRLYNEKLFF. This chain connects TRBV10-3 to TRBJ1-4; D is undetermined. CDR3 length: 12 amino acids. CDR1 is ENHRY and CDR2 is SYGVKD in the germline V gene. The V end lost 11 bases, the J end lost 4 bases, and 11 bases lay between the germline ends.

This chain links TRBV28 with TRBJ1-1, with D tentatively TRBD1 (6 bases). The CDR3 is 15 amino acids. Deletions cut 7 bases from V and 1 base from J, with 16 bases between. Germline loops: CDR1 MDHEN, CDR2 SYDVKM. CDR3 sequence (DNA): TGTGCCAGCAATTTCAGGGGACTGGGGAACACTGAAGCTTTCTTT. Its protein product is CASNFRGLGNTEAFF.

Written as DNA, the CDR3 is TGCGCCAGCAGCTTGGACCCACTGGGAAATAGCAATCAGCCCCAGCATTTT. This sequence encodes CASSLDPLGNSNQPQHF. The chain carries TRBV5-1 and TRBJ1-5, with D unresolved. The length of the CDR3 is 17 residues. Germline V gene data show CDR1 as SGHRS and CDR2 as YFSETQ. V dropped 0 bases and J dropped 0 bases, with 13 bases sitting between them.

The chain uses TRBV6-8 and TRBJ1-2; D is uncertain. V lost 5 bases and J lost 3, with 16 bases in between. Germline V gene lookup returns CDR1 MNHGY and CDR2 SAAAGT. CDR3 length equals 15 residues. The CDR3 nucleotides are TGTGCCAGCAGTGAGCGTAAAACTGAATACTATGGCTACACCTTC. Its protein is CASSERKTEYYGYTF.

The chain is built from TRBV6-8 and TRBJ1-2; TRBD1 is a possible D gene (6 bases). V was trimmed by 10 bases and J by 3 bases, leaving 18 bases between them. The CDR3 has 14 residues. The V gene's germline CDR1 is MNHGY and CDR2 SAAAGT. The CDR3 nucleotides read TGTGCCACCTCTCGAGGGGGAGATCACTATGGCTACACCTTC. This translates into CATSRGGDHYGYTF.

The V call is TRBV5-1, the J call TRBJ2-2; TRBD1 matches at 10 bases. The CDR3 runs 16 residues. V was pared by 5 bases and J by 2 bases, with 6 bases of the junction left unmatched. CDR1 is SGHRS, CDR2 YFSETQ, per germline. CDR3 residues: CASSNRDRGNTGELFF. The CDR3 DNA reads as TGCGCCAGCAGTAACCGGGACAGGGGTAACACCGGGGAGCTGTTTTTT.

CDR3 residues: CASSYQGNTEAFF. CDR3 nucleotide sequence: TGTGCCAGCAGTTACCAGGGGAACACTGAAGCTTTCTTT. The chain links TRBV6-8 to TRBJ1-1, with D possibly matching TRBD1 (5 bases). CDR3 length: 13 residues. V dropped 2 bases and J dropped 1 base, with 5 bases sitting between them. Germline assignment: CDR1 MNHGY and CDR2 SAAAGT.

This chain connects TRBV25-1 to TRBJ2-4, with D perhaps TRBD1 (7 bases). Germline CDR1 MGHDK, CDR2 SYGVNS. Trimming shortened V by 4 bases and J by 8 bases, and 12 bases separated the two germline ends. The length of the CDR3 is 13 residues. CDR3: CASSVQGGDIQYF. CDR3 in DNA: TGTGCCAGCAGTGTCCAGGGGGGTGACATTCAGTACTTC.